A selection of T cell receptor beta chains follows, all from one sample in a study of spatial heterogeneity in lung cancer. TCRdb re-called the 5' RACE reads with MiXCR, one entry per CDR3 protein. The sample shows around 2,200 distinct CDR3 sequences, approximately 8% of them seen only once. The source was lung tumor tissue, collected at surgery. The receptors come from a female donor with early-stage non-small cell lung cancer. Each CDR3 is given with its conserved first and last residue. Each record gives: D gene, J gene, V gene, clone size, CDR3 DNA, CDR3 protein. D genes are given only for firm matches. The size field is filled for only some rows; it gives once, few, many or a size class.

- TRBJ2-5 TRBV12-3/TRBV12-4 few TGTGCCAGCAGGTCAGCCGGAACCCAGTACTTC CASRSAGTQYF
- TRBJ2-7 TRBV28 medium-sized TGTGCCAGCAGGGTGACTCTCTCCTACGAGCAGTACTTC CASRVTLSYEQYF
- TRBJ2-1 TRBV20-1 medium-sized TGCAGTGCTAGTTCAGCTAGCGTATCATACAATGAGCAGTTCTTC CSASSASVSYNEQFF
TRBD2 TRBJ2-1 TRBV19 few TGTGCCAGTAGTCGACTAGCGGTCAGTGACAATGAGCAGTTCTTC CASSRLAVSDNEQFF
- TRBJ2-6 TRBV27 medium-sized TGTGCCAGCAGTTTCTCAGGACGGAGACTCTCTGGGGCCAACGTCCTGACTTTC CASSFSGRRLSGANVLTF
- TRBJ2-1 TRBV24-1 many TGTGCCACCAGTGATTTGCAAGGACATCGTTCCTACAATGAGCAGTTCTTC CATSDLQGHRSYNEQFF
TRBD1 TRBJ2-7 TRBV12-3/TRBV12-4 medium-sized TGTGCCAGCGGGGGGACAGGGAGCTCCTACGAGCAGTACTTC CASGGTGSSYEQYF
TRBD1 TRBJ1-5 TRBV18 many TGTGCCAGCTCACCATACGGACAGGCCAATCAGCCCCAGCATTTT CASSPYGQANQPQHF
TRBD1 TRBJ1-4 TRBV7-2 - TGTGCCAGCAGCCGGGACAGGGGGCAGGAAAAACTGTTTTTT CASSRDRGQEKLFF
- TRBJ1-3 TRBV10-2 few TGCGCCAGCAGTGAAACCTCTGGAAACACCATATATTTT CASSETSGNTIYF
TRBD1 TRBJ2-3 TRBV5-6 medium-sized TGTGCCAGCAGCGGGACAGGGAATCGCACAGATACGCAGTATTTT CASSGTGNRTDTQYF
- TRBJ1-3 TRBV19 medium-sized TGTGCCAGTAGTATGGGGGGAAACGGCCCTGGAAACACCATATATTTT CASSMGGNGPGNTIYF
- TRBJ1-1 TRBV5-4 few TGTGCCAGCAGCTTGAATCAGAACACTGAAGCTTTCTTT CASSLNQNTEAFF
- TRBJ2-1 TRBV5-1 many TGCGCCAGCAGCTTGGCGGGCTGGGGGTCCTACAATGAGCAGTTCTTC CASSLAGWGSYNEQFF
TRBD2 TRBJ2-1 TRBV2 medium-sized TGTGCCAGCAAAGTGGGGGGGTCCAGCGGGAGGGCCTGGAATGAGCAGTTCTTC CASKVGGSSGRAWNEQFF
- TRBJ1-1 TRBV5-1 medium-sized TGCGCCAGCAGCCTGGCAGTGAACACTGAAGCTTTCTTT CASSLAVNTEAFF
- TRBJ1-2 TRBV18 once TGTGCCAGCTCACCAAGGCAGGACTATGGCTACACCTTC CASSPRQDYGYTF
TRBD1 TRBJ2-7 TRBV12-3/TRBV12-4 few TGTGCCAGCAGCGCCGGACAGGGGGCTTACGAGCAGTACTTC CASSAGQGAYEQYF
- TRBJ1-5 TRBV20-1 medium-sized TGCAGTGCTACTGGGGGAACTCAGCCCCAGCATTTT CSATGGTQPQHF
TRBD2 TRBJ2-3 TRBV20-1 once TGCAGTGCTCCCTATAGCGGGGGAAGATTAGATACGCAGTATTTT CSAPYSGGRLDTQYF
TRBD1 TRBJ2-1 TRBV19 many TGTGCCAGTAGTCCTCGTTCGACAGGGGGTAATGAGCAGTTCTTC CASSPRSTGGNEQFF
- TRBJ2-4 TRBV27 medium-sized TGTGCCAGCAGTTCTATACTAGCCAAAAACATTCAGTACTTC CASSSILAKNIQYF
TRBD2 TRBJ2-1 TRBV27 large TGTGCCAGCAGTTTATCCCCTAGACTAGCGGGGCACAATGAGCAGTTCTTC CASSLSPRLAGHNEQFF
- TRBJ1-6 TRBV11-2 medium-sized TGTGCCAGCAGCTTAGTTAGCTCCTATAATTCACCCCTCCACTTT CASSLVSSYNSPLHF
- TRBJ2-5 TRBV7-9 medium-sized TGTGCCAGCAGCCCCCGCGGCGGGGCCCAAGAGACCCAGTACTTC CASSPRGGAQETQYF
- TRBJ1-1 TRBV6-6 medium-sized TGTGCCAGCAGGAACACTGAAGCTTTCTTT CASRNTEAFF